Below, 17 T cell receptor beta chains from the same sample are listed, as sequenced in a study of OX40 agonist ivuxolimab in advanced cancers. The library was made by the immunoSEQ multiplex PCR assay. This immuneACCESS table, as held by TCRdb, lists in-frame sequences with V and J called but not all clones. Of the missing ones, under half trace to an unresolved V gene in checked studies; the others have no known cause. This sample gives under 65,000 clones in total; about 88% of them show up just once. The top ten hold roughly 3.1% of the sample. The sequences come from CD4+ or CD8+ T cells sorted from blood, collected in a trial of the OX40 agonist ivuxolimab. The receptors were gathered from an adult with an advanced solid tumor such as melanoma, head and neck, liver or kidney cancer.

This clone was counted a few times. The V call is TRBV10-3, the J call TRBJ1-3, with TRBD1 as a possible D gene (5 bases). Germline CDR1 reads ENHRY; CDR2 reads SYGVKD. V was pared by 2 bases and J by 0 bases, with 8 bases between. This CDR3 has 15 amino acids. CDR3 in DNA: TGTGCCATCAGTGAGGGGGGGTTCTCTGGAAACACCATATATTTT. Its translation is CAISEGGFSGNTIYF.

The genes are TRBV28 and TRBJ1-2, with D perhaps TRBD1 (5 bases). Germline V CDR1 and CDR2: MDHEN, SYDVKM. This CDR3 is built from 13 residues. V gave up 11 bases and J gave up 3 bases, with 16 bases separating them. The CDR3 DNA reads as TGTGCCGTGGGGGGGGATCCGCACTATGGCTACACCTTC. It codes for CAVGGDPHYGYTF.

The V and J genes are TRBV4-1 and TRBJ1-2; D is uncertain. Trimming removed 5 bases at V and 3 bases at J, with 16 bases between. Germline assignment: CDR1 MGHRA and CDR2 YSYEKL. The CDR3 has 15 amino acids. The CDR3 region has the DNA TGCGCCAGCAGCGAAGGAGGAGCAGGCTACTATGGCTACACCTTC. Translated, it gives CASSEGGAGYYGYTF.

This clone was found once. The chain recombines TRBV6-6 with TRBJ2-1, with TRBD1 matching over 9 bases. The J segment lost 7 bases and the V segment lost 5 bases, leaving 12 bases of the junction unmatched. Germline assignment: CDR1 MNHNY and CDR2 SVGAGI (reference sequence). This CDR3 comprises 16 residues. Here the CDR3 DNA reads TGTGCCAGCAGTCATCCGGGACAGGGCGTCCGAAATGAGCAGTTCTTC. It codes for CASSHPGQGVRNEQFF.

This clone was seen only a few times. The rearrangement joins TRBV28 to TRBJ2-6, with a tentative D call TRBD2 (6 bases). The CDR3 runs 17 residues. Trimming cost V 5 bases and J 0 bases, with 14 bases left between them. Germline values: CDR1 MDHEN, CDR2 SYDVKM. The CDR3 coding sequence is TGTGCCAGCAGTGTCGGGGGAATCGGCTCTGGGGCCAACGTCCTGACTTTC. This codes for CASSVGGIGSGANVLTF.

The chain carries TRBV7-2 and TRBJ1-1; D remains unclear. This CDR3 contains 13 residues. Trimming took 4 bases from V and 7 from J, leaving 13 bases between them. Germline-derived CDR1 and CDR2 are SGHTA and FQGNSA. For the CDR3, the DNA is TGTGCCAGCAGCTCGGACTACTGGAATGAAGCTTTCTTT. Encoded protein: CASSSDYWNEAFF. The full variable domain, in which reference TRBV7-2 and TRBJ1-1 provide the parts outside the CDR3, is GAGVSQSPSNKVTEKGKDVELRCDPISGHTALYWYRQSLGQGLEFLIYFQGNSAPDKSGLPSDRFSAERTGGSVSTLTIQRTQQEDSAVYLCASSSDYWNEAFFGQGTRLTVV.

The chain has TRBV30 and TRBJ2-2; D is possibly TRBD2 (7 bases). CDR3 length equals 17 residues. Germline CDR1 and CDR2: GTSNPN and SVGIG (reference sequence). With 2 bases removed from V and 1 base from J, the gap between germline ends came to 17 bases. CDR3 in amino acids: CAWSPTRGGWNTGELFF. CDR3 in DNA: TGTGCCTGGAGTCCCACCAGGGGAGGGTGGAACACCGGGGAGCTGTTTTTT.

In DNA, the CDR3 is TGCGCCAGCAGCATTAACAGAGCGGTTTCCGAGCAGTACTTC. Protein sequence: CASSINRAVSEQYF. This rearrangement joins TRBV5-1 to TRBJ2-5; D perhaps matches TRBD2 (5 bases). The J call may be mistaken, given a closer DNA end match to TRBJ2-7. This CDR3 is 14 amino acids long. The germline V gene has CDR1 SGHRS and CDR2 YFSETQ.

This rearrangement joins TRBV2 to TRBJ2-7; D is possibly TRBD1 (6 bases). Trimming left V 6 bases short and J 2 bases short, with 8 bases between. The germline V gene has CDR1 SNHLY and CDR2 FYNNEI. CDR3 length equals 12 residues. The CDR3 DNA reads as TGTGCCAGCAGAGGGGGAACCTACGAGCAGTACTTC. It encodes CASRGGTYEQYF. Variable domain in full (rest from reference TRBV2 and TRBJ2-7): EPEVTQTPSHQVTQMGQEVILRCVPISNHLYFYWYRQILGQKVEFLVSFYNNEISEKSEIFDDQFSVERPDGSNFTLKIRSTKLEDSAMYFCASRGGTYEQYFGPGTRLTVT.

This clone was detected only once. The rearrangement links TRBV11-3 to TRBJ2-7, with D possibly matching TRBD1 (5 bases). This CDR3 has 15 residues. Trimming cost V 5 bases and J 2 bases, with 16 bases left between them. CDR1 SGHNT and CDR2 YENEEA come from the germline V gene. CDR3 nucleotide sequence: TGTGCCAGCAGCCCACGTTGCAGGACACCCTACGAGCAGTACTTC. The encoded protein is CASSPRCRTPYEQYF.

V and J are TRBV6-5 and TRBJ1-2; D is perhaps TRBD1 (5 bases). Deletions cut 9 bases from V and 3 bases from J, with 8 bases between. The CDR3 is made up of 11 amino acids. Germline V gene lookup returns CDR1 MNHEY and CDR2 SVGAGI. The CDR3 protein is CASSGYYGYTF. DNA for the CDR3: TGTGCCAGTTCAGGGTACTATGGCTACACCTTC.

The chain employs TRBV5-1 and TRBJ2-3, with TRBD2 matching 10 bases. V lost 4 bases, J lost 4 bases, and 9 bases stayed unmatched. The CDR3 is made up of 16 amino acids. Per germline, CDR1 SGHRS and CDR2 YFSETQ. In DNA, the CDR3 is TGCGCCAGCAGCGATACCCGACTAGCGGGTGCAGATACGCAGTATTTT. It is translated as CASSDTRLAGADTQYF.

This chain connects TRBV7-8 to TRBJ2-7, with D maybe TRBD2 (6 bases). CDR1 is SGHVS and CDR2 is FQNEAQ in the germline V gene. The CDR3 length is 15 residues. V was pared by 5 bases and J by 0 bases, with 14 bases between. This CDR3 reads CASSRDGGNSYEQYF. The CDR3, as DNA: TGTGCCAGCAGCCGGGACGGCGGGAACTCCTACGAGCAGTACTTC.

The V gene is TRBV7-6, the J gene TRBJ2-2; possibly TRBD1 for D (5 bases). The V gene's germline CDR1 is SGHVS and CDR2 FNYEAQ. The V end lost 5 bases, the J end lost 1 base, and 14 bases lay between the germline ends. The CDR3 sequence is 16 residues long. CDR3 sequence reads: CASSPRQGLNTGELFF. Written as DNA, the CDR3 is TGTGCCAGCAGCCCACGCCAGGGCTTGAACACCGGGGAGCTGTTTTTT. Variable domain in full (rest from reference TRBV7-6 and TRBJ2-2): GAGVSQSPRYKVTKRGQDVALRCDPISGHVSLYWYRQALGQGPEFLTYFNYEAQQDKSGLPNDRFSAERPEGSISTLTIQRTEQRDSAMYRCASSPRQGLNTGELFFGEGSRLTVL.

This clone was seen a single time. The CDR3 nucleotides are TGCGCCAGCAGCTTGATTGGGGCAAATGAGCAGTTCTTC. Translation gives CASSLIGANEQFF. The V call is TRBV5-1, the J call TRBJ2-1; perhaps TRBD1 as D (5 bases). The CDR3 contains 13 residues. Germline-derived CDR1 and CDR2 are SGHRS and YFSETQ. Trimming removed 1 base at V and 7 bases at J, with 9 bases between.

J is TRBJ2-7 and V is TRBV2; TRBD1 aligns across 7 bases. There are 14 residues in the CDR3. V dropped 7 bases and J dropped 0; count of bases not matched to a gene: 6. Germline V gives CDR1 SNHLY, CDR2 FYNNEI. The CDR3 sequence: CASISTGLSYEQYF. For the CDR3, the DNA is TGTGCCAGCATATCGACAGGGCTCTCCTACGAGCAGTACTTC.

The rearrangement links TRBV9 to TRBJ1-1; the match to TRBD1 covers 9 bases. The CDR3 consists of 15 residues. Per germline, CDR1 SGDLS and CDR2 YYNGEE. The V segment lost 3 bases and the J segment 0 bases; nucleotides outside the gene matches: 3. The CDR3 bases are TGTGCCAGCAGCGCGGACAGGGGCCTGAACACTGAAGCTTTCTTT. Protein sequence: CASSADRGLNTEAFF.